What follows are 31 T cell receptor beta chains derived from one specimen sequenced in a study of response to subunit inactivated influenza vaccine. TCRdb independently ran MiXCR on the RT-PCR reads; one entry per CDR3 protein. The data contain about 310,000 distinct CDR3 sequences, around a fifth of them singletons. Sequencing used PBMCs from blood, obtained less than 22 months after vaccination. The receptor set was obtained from a man aged 50-75 years who received an inactivated influenza vaccine.

The CDR3 coding sequence is TGTGCCAGCAGTCCGGGGTCGGGGGAAGGCTACACCTTC. Encoded protein: CASSPGSGEGYTF. The chain has TRBV13 and TRBJ1-2; D is perhaps TRBD1 (5 bases). The CDR3 totals 13 residues. V gave up 6 bases and J gave up 8 bases, with 16 bases separating them. Germline loops: CDR1 PRHDT, CDR2 FYEKMQ (reference sequence).

In this sample, this clonotype turned up many times. The gene calls are TRBV3-1 and TRBJ1-1, with a tentative D call TRBD1 (5 bases). From germline, CDR1 is LGHDT and CDR2 YNNKEL (reference sequence). The CDR3 covers 15 residues. The ends were cut back, 1 base at V and 1 base at J, with 10 bases in the middle. The CDR3 reads CASSQGAGTNTEAFF. The CDR3 DNA sequence: TGTGCCAGCAGCCAAGGGGCAGGGACGAACACTGAAGCTTTCTTT. The whole variable domain, remainder taken from reference TRBV3-1 and TRBJ1-1, is DTAVSQTPKYLVTQMGNDKSIKCEQNLGHDTMYWYKQDSKKFLKIMFSYNNKELIINETVPNRFSPKSPDKAHLNLHINSLELGDSAVYFCASSQGAGTNTEAFFGQGTRLTVV.

The chain links TRBV6-2 or TRBV6-3 to TRBJ2-7; D is undetermined. The CDR3 contains 14 residues. With 6 bases removed from V and 2 bases from J, the gap between germline ends came to 14 bases. Germline values: CDR1 MNHEY, CDR2 SVGEGT. CDR3 sequence (DNA): TGTGCCAGCAGCCCACCAGTCCCCCCCTACGAGCAGTACTTC. It codes for CASSPPVPPYEQYF.

This clonotype was counted many times. The chain joins TRBV12-3 or TRBV12-4 to TRBJ1-1; weak D call: TRBD1 (5 bases). The CDR3 extends over 14 amino acids. The V and J ends lost 5 bases and 0 bases respectively, with 10 bases between them. The CDR3 DNA follows: TGTGCCAGCAGTCAGGGAAACGTGAACACTGAAGCTTTCTTT. It yields the protein CASSQGNVNTEAFF.

The rearrangement uses TRBV30 and TRBJ1-1; D remains unclear. The CDR3 length is 14 residues. Per the germline V gene, CDR1 is GTSNPN and CDR2 is SVGIG (reference sequence). With 4 bases removed from V and 7 bases from J, the gap between germline ends came to 19 bases. The CDR3, as DNA: TGTGCCTGGACCCTCCGCGCCGTCGGAGGTGAAGCTTTCTTT. Translation: CAWTLRAVGGEAFF.

The rearrangement joins TRBV5-1 to TRBJ2-3, with 9 bases identical to TRBD2. The V and J ends lost 2 bases and 3 bases, in that order; junction bases with no gene match: 4. Germline V gene lookup returns CDR1 SGHRS and CDR2 YFSETQ. The CDR3 is made up of 15 amino acids. CDR3: CASSFVAGVTDTQYF. The CDR3 region has the DNA TGCGCCAGCAGCTTTGTAGCGGGAGTAACAGATACGCAGTATTTT.

The J gene is TRBJ1-1, the V gene TRBV11-2; tentative D call: TRBD1 (5 bases). Germline assignment: CDR1 SGHAT and CDR2 FQNNGV. The CDR3 extends over 14 amino acids. V lost 5 bases, J lost 6 bases, and 16 bases lay in between. CDR3 region: CASSTRQFGAEAFF. The CDR3 DNA reads as TGTGCCAGCAGCACCCGACAGTTTGGCGCTGAAGCTTTCTTT.

The chain uses TRBV3-1 and TRBJ2-7; 8 bases are shared with TRBD2. The CDR3 consists of 15 residues. V was clipped by 4 bases and J by 4 bases; unmatched bases: 9. The germline V gene has CDR1 LGHDT and CDR2 YNNKEL (reference sequence). CDR3: CASSPSAGELYEQYF. DNA for the CDR3: TGTGCCAGCAGCCCTTCAGCGGGGGAGTTGTACGAGCAGTACTTC.

The J gene is TRBJ2-3, the V gene TRBV12-3 or TRBV12-4; 8 bases are shared with TRBD2. The CDR3 has 13 residues. V was clipped by 10 bases and J by 3 bases; unmatched bases: 6. This CDR3 is CATDGGGTDTQYF. The CDR3, as DNA: TGTGCCACCGACGGGGGGGGAACAGATACGCAGTATTTT.

This clonotype has only a few counts. The CDR3 nucleotides are TGTGCCAGCAGCACTAGACCGGGACAGGTCAATTCACCCCTCCACTTT. Translated, it gives CASSTRPGQVNSPLHF. The chain couples TRBV7-9 to TRBJ1-6; 8 nucleotides line up with TRBD1. Unmatched junction bases numbered 10, after V lost 5 bases and J lost 7 bases. Germline CDR1 and CDR2: SEHNR and FQNEAQ (reference sequence). The CDR3 has 16 amino acids.

The chain is built from TRBV11-2 and TRBJ2-2, with a possible D match to TRBD1 (6 bases). The CDR3 extends over 15 amino acids. Per germline, CDR1 SGHAT and CDR2 FQNNGV. Trimming took off 5 bases at V and 4 bases at J, with 14 bases between the two ends. The CDR3 here is CASSQDRFPTGELFF. CDR3 sequence (DNA): TGTGCCAGCAGCCAAGACAGGTTTCCCACCGGGGAGCTGTTTTTT.

J is TRBJ2-1 and V is TRBV4-1; 8 nucleotides line up with TRBD1. Germline V gives CDR1 MGHRA, CDR2 YSYEKL. V gave up 1 base and J gave up 15 bases; unmatched junction bases: 8. The CDR3 extends over 13 amino acids. For the CDR3, the DNA is TGCGCCAGCAGCCAAGTAGCACAGGGGGAAGGGTTCTTC. Its protein is CASSQVAQGEGFF.

This clonotype was recorded many times. CDR3: CSARAGGGYGYTF. CDR3 sequence (DNA): TGCAGTGCTAGAGCAGGGGGCGGCTATGGCTACACCTTC. The gene calls are TRBV20-1 and TRBJ1-2, with 8 bases lining up with TRBD1. Trimming removed 1 base from V and 4 bases from J; junction bases left unmatched: 2. The CDR3 spans 13 residues. CDR1 and CDR2 from the germline V gene are DFQATT and SNEGSKA (reference sequence).

This rearrangement joins TRBV7-8 to TRBJ2-3; weak D call: TRBD1 (6 bases). The ends were cut back, 3 bases at V and 0 bases at J, with 25 bases in the middle. Per the germline V gene, CDR1 is SGHVS and CDR2 is FQNEAQ. The CDR3 loop spans 20 amino acids. The CDR3 nucleotides are TGTGCCAGCAGCTTGGATGTCAAACAAAGGGGGATCCGGAGCACAGATACGCAGTATTTT. This gives the protein CASSLDVKQRGIRSTDTQYF.

The table lists this clonotype with a few counts. The chain carries TRBV3-1 and TRBJ2-2; the D is unclear. V was cut by 2 bases and J by 8 bases, with 6 bases left in between. CDR3 length: 12 residues. Germline CDR1 LGHDT, CDR2 YNNKEL (reference sequence). CDR3 DNA: TGTGCCAGCAGCCAATCTTGGGGGGAGCTGTTTTTT. Protein sequence: CASSQSWGELFF.

The gene calls are TRBV6-1 and TRBJ2-7; the match to TRBD1 covers 10 bases. CDR1 and CDR2 (germline): MNHNS, SASEGT. V lost 7 bases to trimming and J lost 9 bases; unmatched junction nucleotides: 12. The CDR3 has 14 amino acids. Here the CDR3 reads CASNSGTGVVRQYF. In DNA, the CDR3 is TGTGCCAGCAACTCCGGGACAGGGGTTGTTCGGCAGTACTTC.

The V and J genes are TRBV20-1 and TRBJ2-7; 7 bases are shared with TRBD1. Germline V lookup: CDR1 DFQATT, CDR2 SNEGSKA (reference sequence). Trimming cost V 6 bases and J 6 bases; bases outside gene matches: 11. The CDR3 is made up of 13 amino acids. CDR3 bases: TGCAGTGCCTACCCGGGACAGTCCCCCGAGCAGTACTTC. This translates into CSAYPGQSPEQYF.

This clonotype has only a few counts. The chain recombines TRBV7-8 with TRBJ1-4; D call uncertain. The length of the CDR3 is 16 residues. Per germline, CDR1 SGHVS and CDR2 FQNEAQ. Trimming cost V 5 bases and J 6 bases, with 19 bases left between them. The DNA of the CDR3 is TGTGCCAGCAGCACACCCCCTAGAGGGAGGGATGAAAAACTGTTTTTT. Its protein is CASSTPPRGRDEKLFF.

This clonotype has a handful of counts. The chain uses TRBV19 and TRBJ1-1, with a possible D match to TRBD1 (5 bases). CDR1 and CDR2 from the germline V gene are LNHDA and SQIVND (reference sequence). The V end was cut by 10 bases, the J end by 8 bases, with 14 bases between. CDR3 length: 11 amino acids. CDR3 coding DNA: TGTGCCACCCGAAACGGGGCGGAAGCTTTCTTT. Translation gives CATRNGAEAFF. The full variable domain, its missing parts supplied by reference TRBV19 and TRBJ1-1, is DGGITQSPKYLFRKEGQNVTLSCEQNLNHDAMYWYRQDPGQGLRLIYYSQIVNDFQKGDIAEGYSVSREKKESFPLTVTSAQKNPTAFYLCATRNGAEAFFGQGTRLTVV.

This clonotype appeared many times. The rearrangement joins TRBV3-1 to TRBJ1-1; no firm D call. CDR1 and CDR2 from the germline V gene are LGHDT and YNNKEL (reference sequence). Deletions cut 1 base from V and 4 bases from J, with 4 bases between. The CDR3 sequence is 12 residues long. The CDR3 loop reads CASSQVGTEAFF. The CDR3 bases are TGTGCCAGCAGCCAAGTTGGCACTGAAGCTTTCTTT.

Comment on this clonotype: A much larger clone differs from this one at a single base, so this may be a read error. The rearrangement uses TRBV12-3 or TRBV12-4 and TRBJ1-2; D remains unclear. Between the trimmed V and J ends, which lost 2 bases and 5 bases, there was a span of 9 bases. This CDR3 is built from 13 residues. The CDR3 loop is CASSLYWGYGYTF. The CDR3 coding sequence is TGTGCCAGCAGTTTATACTGGGGTTATGGCTACACCTTC.

This clonotype was found a few times. J is TRBJ1-1 and V is TRBV7-8; D not certain. The length of the CDR3 is 13 residues. Per the germline V gene, CDR1 is SGHVS and CDR2 is FQNEAQ. V lost 0 bases and J 5 bases, leaving 7 bases between the germline ends. The CDR3, as DNA: TGTGCCAGCAGCTTAGCACGGGAGACTGAAGCTTTCTTT. This sequence encodes CASSLARETEAFF.

This clonotype came up a few times. This sequence joins TRBV12-3 or TRBV12-4 and TRBJ2-1; 7 bases fit TRBD2. Trimming removed 6 bases from V and 4 bases from J; junction bases left unmatched: 6. The CDR3 contains 14 residues. This chain's CDR3 is CASSPGLPYNEQFF. CDR3 coding DNA: TGTGCCAGCAGCCCGGGACTACCATACAATGAGCAGTTCTTC.

There are a few counts of this clonotype. The rearrangement joins TRBV6-4 to TRBJ2-7; the match to TRBD2 covers 7 bases. Germline CDR1 MRHNA, CDR2 SNTAGT. V was clipped by 10 bases and J by 2 bases; unmatched bases: 11. CDR3 length: 14 residues. As DNA, the CDR3 is TGTGCCATCACCACCGGACTAGGCCCCTACGAGCAGTACTTC. Residues: CAITTGLGPYEQYF.

This clonotype was seen only a few times. The rearrangement uses TRBV7-2 and TRBJ2-4; TRBD1 aligns across 7 bases. The CDR3 spans 16 residues. CDR1 and CDR2 (germline): SGHTA, FQGNSA. After removal of 1 base from V and 3 bases from J, the junction contained 6 bases not matched to a gene. In DNA form, the CDR3 reads TGTGCCAGCAGCTTAGGTCTGGCAGGGGGCAAAAACATTCAGTACTTC. Protein sequence: CASSLGLAGGKNIQYF.

This clonotype occurred a few times. The chain couples TRBV7-6 to TRBJ2-1, with 12 bases identical to TRBD1. This CDR3 contains 14 residues. Germline CDR1 is SGHVS and CDR2 is FNYEAQ. Losses at the gene ends were 7 bases for V and 10 bases for J; bases not matched to a gene: 8. CDR3 protein: CASNPGQGAREQFF. In nucleotides, the CDR3 is TGTGCCAGCAACCCGGGACAGGGGGCAAGAGAGCAGTTCTTC.

The gene calls are TRBV29-1 and TRBJ2-3, with no clear D. Trimming removed 6 bases at V and 8 bases at J, with 9 bases between. This CDR3 has 10 amino acids. Germline V lookup: CDR1 SQVTM, CDR2 ANQGSEA. The CDR3 nucleotides read TGCAGCGTGTTAGGGCCTACGCAGTATTTT. Protein sequence: CSVLGPTQYF.

In its sample, this clonotype was seen many times. The chain uses TRBV10-3 and TRBJ1-2; 11 bases agree with TRBD1. The junction had 3 bases not matched to a gene; V was cut back by 5 bases and J by 7 bases. CDR3 length: 13 residues. Germline CDR1 is ENHRY and CDR2 is SYGVKD. The CDR3 DNA reads TGTGCCATCAGTCCCGGGACAGGGGGTGGCTACACCTTC. Translating it yields CAISPGTGGGYTF.

The chain recombines TRBV20-1 with TRBJ2-7; the match to TRBD1 covers 8 bases. After removal of 1 base from V and 2 bases from J, the junction contained 4 bases not matched to a gene. The length of the CDR3 is 14 residues. Germline CDR1 is DFQATT and CDR2 is SNEGSKA (reference sequence). The CDR3 sequence is CSARAPTGAYEQYF. CDR3 DNA: TGCAGTGCTAGAGCTCCGACAGGGGCCTACGAGCAGTACTTC.

This clonotype was observed a handful of times. The rearrangement joins TRBV25-1 to TRBJ2-1, with 9 bases fitting TRBD2. CDR3 length: 16 amino acids. V dropped 5 bases and J dropped 0; count of bases not matched to a gene: 5. The germline gives CDR1 MGHDK, CDR2 SYGVNS. CDR3 protein: CASSPPGLASYNEQFF. Here the CDR3 DNA reads TGTGCCAGCAGTCCCCCGGGACTAGCCTCCTACAATGAGCAGTTCTTC.

The chain uses TRBV30 and TRBJ2-1, with D hard to call. V lost 0 bases, J lost 9 bases, and 9 bases lay in between. The CDR3 loop spans 12 amino acids. CDR1 is GTSNPN, CDR2 SVGIG, per germline (reference sequence). CDR3 DNA sequence: TGTGCCTGGAGTGTAGGAACAGCTGAGCAGTTCTTC. It yields the protein CAWSVGTAEQFF.